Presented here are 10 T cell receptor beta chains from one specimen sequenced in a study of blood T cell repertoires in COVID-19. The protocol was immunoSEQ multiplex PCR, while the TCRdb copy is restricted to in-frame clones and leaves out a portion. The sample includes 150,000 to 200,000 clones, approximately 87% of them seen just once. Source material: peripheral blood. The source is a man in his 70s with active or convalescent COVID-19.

CDR3 coding DNA: TGTGCCAGCAGCTTAAGTTCGATTGGTGGACAGAGAAACTATGGCTACACCTTC. Encoded protein: CASSLSSIGGQRNYGYTF. The gene calls are TRBV7-2 and TRBJ1-2; the D gene is possibly TRBD1 (6 bases). CDR1 SGHTA and CDR2 FQGNSA come from the germline V gene. V lost 2 bases, J lost 2 bases, and 21 bases lay in between. This CDR3 is built from 18 residues. The full variable domain, in which reference TRBV7-2 and TRBJ1-2 provide the parts outside the CDR3, is GAGVSQSPSNKVTEKGKDVELRCDPISGHTALYWYRQSLGQGLEFLIYFQGNSAPDKSGLPSDRFSAERTGGSVSTLTIQRTQQEDSAVYLCASSLSSIGGQRNYGYTFGSGTRLTVV.

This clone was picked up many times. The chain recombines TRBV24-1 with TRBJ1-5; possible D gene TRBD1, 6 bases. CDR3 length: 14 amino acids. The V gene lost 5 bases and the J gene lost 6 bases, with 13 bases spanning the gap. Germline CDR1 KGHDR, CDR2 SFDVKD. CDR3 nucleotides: TGTGCCACCAGTGGGGGGCGGGTCGGTCAGCCCCAGCATTTT. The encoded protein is CATSGGRVGQPQHF.

CDR3 loop: CASSQGDRGTLRANVLTF. The CDR3 DNA follows: TGTGCCAGCAGCCAAGGGGACAGAGGGACTCTACGGGCCAACGTCCTGACTTTC. The chain has TRBV3-1 (or the pseudogene TRBV3-2) and TRBJ2-6; D is possibly TRBD1 (7 bases). Looked up from germline, CDR1 is LGHDT and CDR2 is YNNKEL (reference sequence). The CDR3 length is 18 residues. V was trimmed by 1 base and J by 5 bases, leaving 18 bases between them.

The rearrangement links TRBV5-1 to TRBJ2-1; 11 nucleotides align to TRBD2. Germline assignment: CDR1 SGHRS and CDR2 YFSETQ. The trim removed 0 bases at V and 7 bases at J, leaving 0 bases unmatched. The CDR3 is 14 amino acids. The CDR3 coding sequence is TGCGCCAGCAGCTTGGCTAGCGGGAGGAATGAGCAGTTCTTC. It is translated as CASSLASGRNEQFF.

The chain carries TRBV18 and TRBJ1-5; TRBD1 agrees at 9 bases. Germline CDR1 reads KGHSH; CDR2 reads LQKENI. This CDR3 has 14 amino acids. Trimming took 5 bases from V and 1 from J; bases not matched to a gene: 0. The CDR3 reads CASSGTGSNQPQHF. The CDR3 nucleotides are TGTGCCAGCTCAGGGACAGGGAGCAATCAGCCCCAGCATTTT.

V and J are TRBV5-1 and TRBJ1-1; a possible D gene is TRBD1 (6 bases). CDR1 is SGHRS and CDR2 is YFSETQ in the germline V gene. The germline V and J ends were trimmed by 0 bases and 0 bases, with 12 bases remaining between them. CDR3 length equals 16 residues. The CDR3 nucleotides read TGCGCCAGCAGCTTGGGACCCGGGACATTGAACACTGAAGCTTTCTTT. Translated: CASSLGPGTLNTEAFF. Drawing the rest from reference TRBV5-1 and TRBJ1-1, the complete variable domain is KAGVTQTPRYLIKTRGQQVTLSCSPISGHRSVSWYQQTPGQGLQFLFEYFSETQRNKGNFPGRFSGRQFSNSRSEMNVSTLELGDSALYLCASSLGPGTLNTEAFFGQGTRLTVV.

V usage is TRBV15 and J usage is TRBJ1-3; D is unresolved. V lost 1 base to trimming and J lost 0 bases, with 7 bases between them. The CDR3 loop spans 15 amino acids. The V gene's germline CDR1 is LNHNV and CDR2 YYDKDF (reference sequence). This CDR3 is CATSRVLFSGNTIYF. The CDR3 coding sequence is TGTGCCACCAGCAGAGTTCTCTTCTCTGGAAACACCATATATTTT.

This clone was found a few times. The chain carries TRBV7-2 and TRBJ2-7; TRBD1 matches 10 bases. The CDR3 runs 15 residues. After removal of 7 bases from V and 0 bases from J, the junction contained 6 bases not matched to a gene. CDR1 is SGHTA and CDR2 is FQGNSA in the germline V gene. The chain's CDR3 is CASTDRDRGSYEQYF. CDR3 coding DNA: TGTGCCAGCACAGACCGGGACAGGGGCTCCTACGAGCAGTACTTC.

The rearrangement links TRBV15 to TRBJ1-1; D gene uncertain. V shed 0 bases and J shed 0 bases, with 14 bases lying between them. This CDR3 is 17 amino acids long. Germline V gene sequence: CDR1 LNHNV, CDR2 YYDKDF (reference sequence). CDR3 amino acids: CATSRDKTVSLNTEAFF. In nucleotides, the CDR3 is TGTGCCACCAGCAGAGACAAAACGGTAAGCCTGAACACTGAAGCTTTCTTT.

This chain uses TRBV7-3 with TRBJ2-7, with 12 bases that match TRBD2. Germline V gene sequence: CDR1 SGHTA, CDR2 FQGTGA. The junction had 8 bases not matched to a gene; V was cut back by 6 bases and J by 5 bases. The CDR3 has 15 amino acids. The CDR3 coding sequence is TGTGCCAGCAGTTCCGGACTAGCGGGATGGGACGAGCAGTACTTC. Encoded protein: CASSSGLAGWDEQYF.